The entry below gives a single TCR beta chain sequence along with its context. This clonotype was counted at least ten times. There is no known antigen for this receptor. Base qualities are missing; no much larger clone stands one base away. This sample was included in a study of glioma-infiltrating T cells (TCRdb year 2016). In the study overall: Sequencing of TCR alpha- and beta-chain repertoires was performed on glioma tissue, on non-neoplastic brain tissue, and on matched peripheral blood mononuclear cells. Three low-grade glioma patients, about eight primary glioblastoma patients and three non-glioma patients contributing non-neoplastic brain tissue were included in the paired cohort. To measure divergence between tissue and blood T-cell populations, each tissue-infiltrating repertoire was compared with the peripheral blood repertoire of the same patient. Paper-wide results and their limitations: Small numbers underpinned the group comparisons: about 8 glioblastoma patients, three low-grade glioma patients and three non-neoplastic patients. VJ-independent divergence between tissue and blood was found to be below expectation in non-neoplastic patients but above expectation in all gliomas, particularly low-grade gliomas. Very few CDR3 sequences were found to be shared between tissue and blood, and this scarcity was attributed to high CDR3 diversity and limited sampling.

Deletion took 6 bases off V and 2 bases off J, with a span of 9 bases between the germline ends. From the cysteine up to the phenylalanine, the CDR3 has a length of 13 residues. Only the CDR3 DNA is retained, 39 bases long and in frame from the first base. TCR alpha and beta CDR3 regions were amplified with the iRepertoire nested amplicon-rescue multiplex PCR (arm-PCR) platform from RNA. The input for one-step reverse transcription and amplification was about 95-450 ng of either tissue mRNA or PBMC total RNA. Following bead purification, Illumina adapters were added through a secondary multiplex PCR, and the libraries were then gel-purified between 200 and 400 bp. Internal 6-nucleotide barcodes were carried by the libraries and were used for demultiplexing. Sequencing of libraries was performed on an Illumina MiSeq with 2x220 or 2x250 nucleotide paired-end reads. The original methods were these. Paired reads were merged with FLASH 1.2.11 and aligned to the GRCh37 human genome with BWA-MEM before extracting TRA and TRB reads. An IMGT-derived reference of cassette sequences and CDR3 motifs, with pseudogenes included, was used for V and J assignment. Three-frame translation of reads was performed, and productive CDR3s were defined as those with a C...FGXG motif and no stop codons. Clonotypes were defined as unique combinations of V-J cassette pair and CDR3 amino acid sequence. Reads were filtered by Hamming distance, with the threshold set by the sequence error rate of each sample in mapped regions. TCRdb reprocessed the public reads (quality trimming at Q25 with fastp, clone calling with MiXCR) and kept in-frame beta chains. Entries are consolidated by CDR3 protein sequence, retaining the most common genes and DNA. The authors' filters were not applied to this entry. The sample profile shows approximately 88,000 distinct CDR3 sequences; 23% of them were found once. The ten most abundant clones make up 6.7% of the sample.

The rearranged chain carries TRBV12-3 or TRBV12-4 and TRBJ2-3, with no reliable assignment of the D segment. The source material was glioma tissue, nonneoplastic brain tissue, or PBMCs (not recorded which). The clonotype originates from a human donor with low-grade glioma or glioblastoma, undergoing nonglioma brain surgery, or in good health (not recorded which). The nucleotide sequence is TGTGCCAGCAGCGGATCCACCACAGATACGCAGTATTTT. This translates into CASSGSTTDTQYF.